Described below is a single TCR beta chain sequence and its context. Its antigen is unidentified. The CDR3 end is not reached by the read, which stops 3 residues before it; the germline J gene fills it in. This sample was included in a study of T cells in women clearing cervical HPV infection. Study-wide points: Unknown T-cell numbers per sample may underlie the richness differences.

Profiling relied on immunoSEQ multiplex PCR, and the TCRdb table lists in-frame clones only, not all of them. The sample has 30,000 to 45,000 clones, and its top ten clones hold around 3.9%. CDR1 is KGHSH and CDR2 is LQKENI in the germline V gene. This CDR3 spans 14 amino acids. Material: blood buffy coat. The chain combines TRBV18 with TRBJ1-2; 7 bases line up with TRBD1. The sequence was obtained from a woman aged 18 to 69 with a cervical HPV16 infection that either progressed to CIN3+ or cleared (not recorded which). The part of the CDR3 DNA that was read is TGTGCCAGCTCCTCCGGGACAGCTTCCTACGAC. Its protein product is CASSSGTASYD. The CDR3 in full is CASSSGTASYDYTF.